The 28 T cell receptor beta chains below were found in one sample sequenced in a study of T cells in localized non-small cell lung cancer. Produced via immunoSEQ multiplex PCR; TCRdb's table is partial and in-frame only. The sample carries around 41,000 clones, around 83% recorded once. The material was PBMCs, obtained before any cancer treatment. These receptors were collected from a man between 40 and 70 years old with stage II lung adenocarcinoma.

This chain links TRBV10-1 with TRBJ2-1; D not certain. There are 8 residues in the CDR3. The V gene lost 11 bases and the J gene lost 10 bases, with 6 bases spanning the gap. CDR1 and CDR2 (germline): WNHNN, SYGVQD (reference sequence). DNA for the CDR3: TGCGCCCGCTGGGAGCAGTTCTTC. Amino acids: CARWEQFF.

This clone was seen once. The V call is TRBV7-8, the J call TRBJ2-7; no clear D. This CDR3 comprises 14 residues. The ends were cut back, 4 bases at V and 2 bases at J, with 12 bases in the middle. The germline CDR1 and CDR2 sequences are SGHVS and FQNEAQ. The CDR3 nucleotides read TGTGCCAGCAGCTCCATAGACTTCACCTACGAGCAGTACTTC. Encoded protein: CASSSIDFTYEQYF.

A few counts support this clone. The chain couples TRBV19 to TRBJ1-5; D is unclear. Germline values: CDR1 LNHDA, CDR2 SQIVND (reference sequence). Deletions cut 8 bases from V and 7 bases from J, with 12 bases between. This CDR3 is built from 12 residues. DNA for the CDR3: TGTGCCAGTGGCGAAGGAAAACAGCCCCAGCATTTT. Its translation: CASGEGKQPQHF. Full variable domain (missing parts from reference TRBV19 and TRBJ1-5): DGGITQSPKYLFRKEGQNVTLSCEQNLNHDAMYWYRQDPGQGLRLIYYSQIVNDFQKGDIAEGYSVSREKKESFPLTVTSAQKNPTAFYLCASGEGKQPQHFGDGTRLSIL.

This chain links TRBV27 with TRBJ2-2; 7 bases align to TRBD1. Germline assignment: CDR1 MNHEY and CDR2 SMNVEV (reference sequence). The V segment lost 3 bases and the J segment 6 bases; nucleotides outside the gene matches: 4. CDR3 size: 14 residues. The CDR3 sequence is CASSFYTGAGELFF. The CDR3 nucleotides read TGTGCCAGCAGTTTTTATACAGGGGCCGGGGAGCTGTTTTTT.

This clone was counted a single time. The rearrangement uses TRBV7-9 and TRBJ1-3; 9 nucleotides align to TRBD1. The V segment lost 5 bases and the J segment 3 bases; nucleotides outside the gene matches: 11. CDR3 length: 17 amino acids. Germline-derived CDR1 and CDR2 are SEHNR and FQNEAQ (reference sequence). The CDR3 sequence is CASSGINRGLGGNTIYF. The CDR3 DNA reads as TGTGCCAGCAGCGGAATCAACAGGGGGCTGGGTGGAAACACCATATATTTT.

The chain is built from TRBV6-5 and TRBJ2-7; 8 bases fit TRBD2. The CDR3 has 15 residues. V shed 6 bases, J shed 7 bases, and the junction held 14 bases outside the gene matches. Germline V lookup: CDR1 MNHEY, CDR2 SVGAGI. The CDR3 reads CASSSRDTREEEQYF. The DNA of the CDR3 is TGTGCCAGCAGCTCAAGGGACACGCGGGAGGAGGAGCAGTACTTC.

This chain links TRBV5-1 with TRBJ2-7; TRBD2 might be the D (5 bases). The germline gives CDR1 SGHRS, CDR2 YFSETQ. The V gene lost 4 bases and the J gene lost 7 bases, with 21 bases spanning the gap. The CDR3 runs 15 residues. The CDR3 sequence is CASSPDSAARREQYF. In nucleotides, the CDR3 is TGCGCCAGCAGCCCCGATTCGGCAGCCAGGAGGGAGCAGTACTTC. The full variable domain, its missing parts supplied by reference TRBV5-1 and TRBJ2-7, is KAGVTQTPRYLIKTRGQQVTLSCSPISGHRSVSWYQQTPGQGLQFLFEYFSETQRNKGNFPGRFSGRQFSNSRSEMNVSTLELGDSALYLCASSPDSAARREQYFGPGTRLTVT.

As DNA, the CDR3 is TGTGCCAGCAGCCCGAAGCCCTTTAGGACAGCAATTAGCACAGATACGCAGTATTTT. This codes for CASSPKPFRTAISTDTQYF. The chain joins TRBV6-4 to TRBJ2-3, with a tentative D call TRBD1 (6 bases). The CDR3 loop spans 19 amino acids. V lost 6 bases and J 0 bases, leaving 25 bases between the germline ends. CDR1 is MRHNA, CDR2 SNTAGT, per germline.

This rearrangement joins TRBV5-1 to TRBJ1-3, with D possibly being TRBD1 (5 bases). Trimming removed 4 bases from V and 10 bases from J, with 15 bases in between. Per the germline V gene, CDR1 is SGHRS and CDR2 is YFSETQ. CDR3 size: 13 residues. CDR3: CASSEGQGVTIYF. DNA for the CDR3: TGCGCCAGCAGCGAAGGTCAGGGTGTAACCATATATTTT.

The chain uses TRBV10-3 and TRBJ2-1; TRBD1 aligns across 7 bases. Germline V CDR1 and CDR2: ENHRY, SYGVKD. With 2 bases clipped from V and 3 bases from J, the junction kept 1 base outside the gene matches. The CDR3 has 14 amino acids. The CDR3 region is CAISEGQDYNEQFF. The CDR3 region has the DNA TGTGCCATCAGTGAGGGACAGGACTACAATGAGCAGTTCTTC.

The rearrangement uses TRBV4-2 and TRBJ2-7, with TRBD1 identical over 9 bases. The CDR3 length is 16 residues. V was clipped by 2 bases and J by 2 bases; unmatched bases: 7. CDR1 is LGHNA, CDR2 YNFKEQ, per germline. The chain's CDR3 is CASSQNPGQGAYEQYF. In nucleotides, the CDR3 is TGTGCCAGCAGCCAAAACCCGGGACAGGGTGCCTACGAGCAGTACTTC.

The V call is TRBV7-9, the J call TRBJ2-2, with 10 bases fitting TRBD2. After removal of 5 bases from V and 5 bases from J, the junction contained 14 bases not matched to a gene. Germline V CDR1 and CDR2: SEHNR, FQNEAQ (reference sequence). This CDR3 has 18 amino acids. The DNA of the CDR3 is TGTGCCAGCAGCCTTCGGAGACTAGCGGGCGGGGATACCGGGGAGCTGTTTTTT. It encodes CASSLRRLAGGDTGELFF.

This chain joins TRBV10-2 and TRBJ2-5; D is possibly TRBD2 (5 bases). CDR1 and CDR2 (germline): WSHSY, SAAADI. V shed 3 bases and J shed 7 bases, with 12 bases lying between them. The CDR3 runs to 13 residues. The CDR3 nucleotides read TGCGCCAGCAGTGACCAGGCACGGGGGACCCAGTACTTC. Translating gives CASSDQARGTQYF.

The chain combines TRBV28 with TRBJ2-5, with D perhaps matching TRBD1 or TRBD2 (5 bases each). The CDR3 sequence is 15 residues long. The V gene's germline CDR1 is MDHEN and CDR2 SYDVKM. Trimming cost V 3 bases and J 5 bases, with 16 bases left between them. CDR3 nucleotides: TGTGCCAGCAGTTTTGGGGGTAGGGGCTTGGAGACCCAGTACTTC. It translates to CASSFGGRGLETQYF.

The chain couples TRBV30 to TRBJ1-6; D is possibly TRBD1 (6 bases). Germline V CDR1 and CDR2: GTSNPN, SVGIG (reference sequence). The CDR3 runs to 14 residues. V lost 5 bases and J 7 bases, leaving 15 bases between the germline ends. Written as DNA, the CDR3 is TGTGCCTGGGCCAGACAGGACAACAATTCACCCCTCCACTTT. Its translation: CAWARQDNNSPLHF. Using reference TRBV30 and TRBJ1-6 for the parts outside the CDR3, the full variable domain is SQTIHQWPATLVQPVGSPLSLECTVEGTSNPNLYWYRQAAGRGLQLLFYSVGIGQISSEVPQNLSASRPQDRQFILSSKKLLLSDSGFYLCAWARQDNNSPLHFGNGTRLTVT.

Here the CDR3 DNA reads TGTGCCAGCAGTGAAGCGCTACTAGCGCCCTCCTACGAGCAGTACTTC. Translating gives CASSEALLAPSYEQYF. The gene calls are TRBV6-1 and TRBJ2-5, with 7 bases matching TRBD2. The DNA end lines up better with TRBJ2-7; the J call may be wrong. The CDR3 spans 16 residues. CDR1 MNHNS and CDR2 SASEGT come from the germline V gene.

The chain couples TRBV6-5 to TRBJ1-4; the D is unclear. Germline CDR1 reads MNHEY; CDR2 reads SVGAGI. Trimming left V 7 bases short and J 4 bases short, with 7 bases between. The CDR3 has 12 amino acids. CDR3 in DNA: TGTGCCAGCATGGGAAATAATGAAAAACTGTTTTTT. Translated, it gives CASMGNNEKLFF.

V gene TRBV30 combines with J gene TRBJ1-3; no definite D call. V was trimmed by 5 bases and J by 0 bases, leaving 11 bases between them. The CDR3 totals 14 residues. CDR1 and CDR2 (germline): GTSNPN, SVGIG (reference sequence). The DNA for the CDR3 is TGTGCCTGGGGGCTCGGAGACTCTGGAAACACCATATATTTT. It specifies CAWGLGDSGNTIYF. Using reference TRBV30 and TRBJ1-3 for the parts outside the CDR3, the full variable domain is SQTIHQWPATLVQPVGSPLSLECTVEGTSNPNLYWYRQAAGRGLQLLFYSVGIGQISSEVPQNLSASRPQDRQFILSSKKLLLSDSGFYLCAWGLGDSGNTIYFGEGSWLTVV.

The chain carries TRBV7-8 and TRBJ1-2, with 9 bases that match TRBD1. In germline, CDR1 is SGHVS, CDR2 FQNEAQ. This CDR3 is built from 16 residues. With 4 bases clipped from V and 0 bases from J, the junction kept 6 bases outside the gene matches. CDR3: CASSSATGGANYGYTF. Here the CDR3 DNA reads TGTGCCAGCAGCTCGGCGACAGGGGGAGCTAACTATGGCTACACCTTC.

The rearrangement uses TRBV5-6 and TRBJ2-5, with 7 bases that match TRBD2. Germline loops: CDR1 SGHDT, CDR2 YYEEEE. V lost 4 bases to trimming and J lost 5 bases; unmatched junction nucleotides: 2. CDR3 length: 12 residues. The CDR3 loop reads CASSGGGETQYF. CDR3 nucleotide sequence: TGTGCCAGCAGCGGGGGGGGTGAGACCCAGTACTTC.

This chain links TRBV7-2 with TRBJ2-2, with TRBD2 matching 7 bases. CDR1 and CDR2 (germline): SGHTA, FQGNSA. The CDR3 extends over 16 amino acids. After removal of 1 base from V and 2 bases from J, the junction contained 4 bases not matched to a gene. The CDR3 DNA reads TGTGCCAGCAGCTTAGGGGGAGGGCCAAACACCGGGGAGCTGTTTTTT. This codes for CASSLGGGPNTGELFF.

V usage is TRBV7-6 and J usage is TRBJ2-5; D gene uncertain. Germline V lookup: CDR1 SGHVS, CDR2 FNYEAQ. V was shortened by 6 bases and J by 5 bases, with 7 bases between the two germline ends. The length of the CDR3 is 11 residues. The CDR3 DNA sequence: TGTGCCAGCAGTTCCGGTGAGACCCAGTACTTC. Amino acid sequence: CASSSGETQYF.

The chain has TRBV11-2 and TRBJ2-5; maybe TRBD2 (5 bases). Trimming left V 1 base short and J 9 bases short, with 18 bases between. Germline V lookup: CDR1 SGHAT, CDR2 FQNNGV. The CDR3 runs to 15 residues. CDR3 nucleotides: TGTGCCAGCAGCTTAGGGTTGGGAAACGGGAAGGCCCAGTACTTC. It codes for CASSLGLGNGKAQYF.

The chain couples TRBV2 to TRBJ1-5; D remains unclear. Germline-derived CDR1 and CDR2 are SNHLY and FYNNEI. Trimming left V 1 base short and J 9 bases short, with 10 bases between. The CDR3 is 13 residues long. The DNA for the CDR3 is TGTGCCAGCAGTGAAGGGGGTTCGCGGCCCCAGCATTTT. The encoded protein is CASSEGGSRPQHF.

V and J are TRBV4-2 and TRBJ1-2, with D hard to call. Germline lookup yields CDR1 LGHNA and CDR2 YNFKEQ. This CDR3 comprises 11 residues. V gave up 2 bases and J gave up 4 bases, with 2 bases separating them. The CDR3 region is CASSQSYGYTF. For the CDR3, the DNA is TGTGCCAGCAGCCAAAGCTATGGCTACACCTTC.

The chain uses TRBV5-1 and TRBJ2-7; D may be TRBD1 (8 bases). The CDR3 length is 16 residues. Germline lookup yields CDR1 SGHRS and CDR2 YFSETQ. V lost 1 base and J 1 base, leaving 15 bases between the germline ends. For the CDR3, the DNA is TGCGCCAGCAGCTTGACAGGGGGGGTAAAGTCCTACGAGCAGTACTTC. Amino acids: CASSLTGGVKSYEQYF.

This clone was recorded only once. CDR3 bases: TGTGCCACCGGGACTAGCGGGAGCTCCTACAATGAGCAGTTCTTC. Amino acids: CATGTSGSSYNEQFF. The V gene is TRBV10-3, the J gene TRBJ2-1; 14 positions agree with TRBD2. Germline V gives CDR1 ENHRY, CDR2 SYGVKD. The V segment lost 10 bases and the J segment 0 bases; nucleotides outside the gene matches: 2. The CDR3 is made up of 15 amino acids.

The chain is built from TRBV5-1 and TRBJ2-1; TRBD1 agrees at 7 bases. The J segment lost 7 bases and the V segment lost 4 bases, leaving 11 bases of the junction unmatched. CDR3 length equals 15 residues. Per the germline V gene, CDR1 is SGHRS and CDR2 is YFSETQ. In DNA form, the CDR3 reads TGCGCCAGCAGCGCCGGGACAGTAGCGCAGAATGAGCAGTTCTTC. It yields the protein CASSAGTVAQNEQFF.